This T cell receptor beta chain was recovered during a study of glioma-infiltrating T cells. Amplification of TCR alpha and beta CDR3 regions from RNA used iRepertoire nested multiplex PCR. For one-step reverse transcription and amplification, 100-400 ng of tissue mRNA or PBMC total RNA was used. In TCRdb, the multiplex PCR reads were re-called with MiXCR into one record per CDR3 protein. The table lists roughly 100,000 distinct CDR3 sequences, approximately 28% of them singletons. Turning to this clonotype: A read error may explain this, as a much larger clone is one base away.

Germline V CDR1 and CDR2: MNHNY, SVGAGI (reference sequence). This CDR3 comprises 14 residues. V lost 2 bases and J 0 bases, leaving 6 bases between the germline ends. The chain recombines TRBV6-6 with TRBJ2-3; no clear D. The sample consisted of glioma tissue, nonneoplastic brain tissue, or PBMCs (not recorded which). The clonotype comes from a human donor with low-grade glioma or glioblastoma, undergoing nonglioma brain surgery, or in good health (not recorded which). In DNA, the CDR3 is TGTGCCAGCAGTTACCCCACTAGCACAGATACGCAGTATTTT. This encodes CASSYPTSTDTQYF.